Listed below are T cell receptor beta chains from one sample, sequenced in a study of OX40 agonist ivuxolimab in advanced cancers. The assay was immunoSEQ multiplex PCR, and TCRdb's table has in-frame clones only and misses some. The data show some 100,000 clones, around 86% seen once. This specimen was CD4+ or CD8+ T cells sorted from blood, taken in a trial of the OX40 agonist ivuxolimab. These receptors originate from an adult with an advanced solid tumor such as melanoma, head and neck, liver or kidney cancer. Both conserved end residues are part of each CDR3.

cdr3_aa: CASTPGGSYNEQFF
j_call: TRBJ2-1
v_call: TRBV6-1

cdr3_aa: CASSWKLTDTQYF
j_call: TRBJ2-3
v_call: TRBV5-1

cdr3_aa: CASSLGGTQETQYF
j_call: TRBJ2-5
v_call: TRBV5-1

cdr3_aa: CASSTSDRGDSPLHF
j_call: TRBJ1-6
v_call: TRBV4-2

cdr3_aa: CASIKGEGGELFF
j_call: TRBJ2-2
v_call: TRBV19

cdr3_aa: CASSLGWGTEAFF
j_call: TRBJ1-1
v_call: TRBV5-1

cdr3_aa: CASKERTSTDTQYF
j_call: TRBJ2-3
v_call: TRBV5-1

cdr3_aa: CASSLPAGVRTGELFF
j_call: TRBJ2-2
v_call: TRBV5-1

cdr3_aa: CASSKSQGRNTEAFF
j_call: TRBJ1-1
v_call: TRBV7-8

cdr3_aa: CASSLSAGWDNEQFF
j_call: TRBJ2-1
v_call: TRBV5-1

cdr3_aa: CASSSGQGDTQYF
j_call: TRBJ2-3
v_call: TRBV7-3

cdr3_aa: CASSLAGGALDTQYF
j_call: TRBJ2-5
v_call: TRBV5-1

cdr3_aa: CASSRTSGSLEQYF
j_call: TRBJ2-7
v_call: TRBV11-2

cdr3_aa: CASSFVLGEKLFF
j_call: TRBJ1-4
v_call: TRBV7-9

cdr3_aa: CASSYSRTGGDTEAFF
j_call: TRBJ1-1
v_call: TRBV6-5

cdr3_aa: CASSRFHGETQYF
j_call: TRBJ2-5
v_call: TRBV19

cdr3_aa: CASSQRLAGGEQFF
j_call: TRBJ2-1
v_call: TRBV7-2

cdr3_aa: CASSLFNHNNEQFF
j_call: TRBJ2-1
v_call: TRBV5-1

cdr3_aa: CASSTTAASGGSYGYTF
j_call: TRBJ1-2
v_call: TRBV19

cdr3_aa: CASSQGYEQYF
j_call: TRBJ2-7
v_call: TRBV14

cdr3_aa: CASTRGGTSGHKQFF
j_call: TRBJ2-1
v_call: TRBV6-5

cdr3_aa: CASSDRQLRETQYF
j_call: TRBJ2-5
v_call: TRBV19

cdr3_aa: CASSQDMGLDLPGELFF
j_call: TRBJ2-2
v_call: TRBV4-1

cdr3_aa: CASSQVVPNTGELFF
j_call: TRBJ2-2
v_call: TRBV4-2

cdr3_aa: CASTRPAVPDTQYF
j_call: TRBJ2-3
v_call: TRBV6-1

cdr3_aa: CASSPQETQYF
j_call: TRBJ2-5
v_call: TRBV6-6